This is a list of T cell receptor beta chains from one sample in a study of shared clonotypes between healthy human individuals. Sequencing was performed with immunoSEQ multiplex PCR; in TCRdb, only in-frame clones are kept and a portion is missing. Of 400,000 to 600,000 clones detected, almost 80% appear once; the ten largest clones hold approximately 12%. Sequencing used PBMCs. These receptors were taken from a middle-aged woman in good health. Some clones in this sample may be carry-over from other donors' samples. Both conserved end residues are part of each CDR3. The order of the fields is J gene, D gene, V gene, clone size, CDR3 protein, CDR3 DNA. A D gene is named only where the DNA matches it firmly. Expanded clones are given a class, and other clones once, few, many or no size at all.

j_call: TRBJ2-1
d_call: TRBD2
v_call: TRBV5-1
clone_size: NA
cdr3_aa: CASSLPGLANDEQFF
cdr3_nt: TGCGCCAGCAGCTTACCGGGACTAGCAAACGATGAGCAGTTCTTC

j_call: TRBJ1-4
d_call: NA
v_call: TRBV6-1
clone_size: NA
cdr3_aa: CASSEGGFLEKLFF
cdr3_nt: TGTGCCAGCAGTGAAGGAGGATTTCTTGAAAAACTGTTTTTT

j_call: TRBJ2-7
d_call: TRBD1
v_call: TRBV27
clone_size: many
cdr3_aa: CASRRTGLSSYEQYF
cdr3_nt: TGTGCCAGCAGGCGGACAGGGTTGAGCTCCTACGAGCAGTACTTC

j_call: TRBJ2-1
d_call: TRBD1
v_call: TRBV29-1
clone_size: NA
cdr3_aa: CSVEGVQGASNEQFF
cdr3_nt: TGCAGCGTTGAGGGGGTACAGGGGGCTTCCAATGAGCAGTTCTTC

j_call: TRBJ2-1
d_call: NA
v_call: TRBV5-1
clone_size: NA
cdr3_aa: CASSLIRLEGEQFF
cdr3_nt: TGCGCCAGCAGCTTGATCCGGCTAGAAGGTGAGCAGTTCTTC

j_call: TRBJ1-2
d_call: TRBD1
v_call: TRBV5-4
clone_size: NA
cdr3_aa: CASSGGQGADYGYTF
cdr3_nt: TGTGCCAGCAGCGGGGGACAGGGGGCCGACTATGGCTACACCTTC

j_call: TRBJ2-1
d_call: NA
v_call: TRBV5-1
clone_size: NA
cdr3_aa: CASSFGGNNEQFF
cdr3_nt: TGCGCCAGCAGCTTCGGGGGAAACAATGAGCAGTTCTTC

j_call: TRBJ1-3
d_call: NA
v_call: TRBV19
clone_size: NA
cdr3_aa: CASSIDRAGNTIYF
cdr3_nt: TGTGCCAGTAGTATAGATCGGGCTGGAAACACCATATATTTT

j_call: TRBJ2-5
d_call: NA
v_call: TRBV6-6
clone_size: once
cdr3_aa: CASSRLGETQYF
cdr3_nt: TGTGCCAGCAGCAGACTAGGAGAGACCCAGTACTTC

j_call: TRBJ2-3
d_call: NA
v_call: TRBV7-8
clone_size: NA
cdr3_aa: CASTPAGTGTDTQYF
cdr3_nt: TGTGCCAGCACCCCCGCGGGGACTGGCACAGATACGCAGTATTTT

j_call: TRBJ2-3
d_call: TRBD2
v_call: TRBV11-3
clone_size: NA
cdr3_aa: CASSTGTSGRTDTQYF
cdr3_nt: TGTGCCAGCAGCACCGGGACTAGCGGGAGAACAGATACGCAGTATTTT

j_call: TRBJ1-5
d_call: NA
v_call: TRBV18
clone_size: NA
cdr3_aa: CASSELASNQPQHF
cdr3_nt: TGTGCCAGCTCAGAGTTAGCGAGCAATCAGCCCCAGCATTTT

j_call: TRBJ1-5
d_call: NA
v_call: TRBV6-1
clone_size: NA
cdr3_aa: CASKGGNQPQHF
cdr3_nt: TGTGCCAGCAAGGGGGGCAATCAGCCCCAGCATTTT